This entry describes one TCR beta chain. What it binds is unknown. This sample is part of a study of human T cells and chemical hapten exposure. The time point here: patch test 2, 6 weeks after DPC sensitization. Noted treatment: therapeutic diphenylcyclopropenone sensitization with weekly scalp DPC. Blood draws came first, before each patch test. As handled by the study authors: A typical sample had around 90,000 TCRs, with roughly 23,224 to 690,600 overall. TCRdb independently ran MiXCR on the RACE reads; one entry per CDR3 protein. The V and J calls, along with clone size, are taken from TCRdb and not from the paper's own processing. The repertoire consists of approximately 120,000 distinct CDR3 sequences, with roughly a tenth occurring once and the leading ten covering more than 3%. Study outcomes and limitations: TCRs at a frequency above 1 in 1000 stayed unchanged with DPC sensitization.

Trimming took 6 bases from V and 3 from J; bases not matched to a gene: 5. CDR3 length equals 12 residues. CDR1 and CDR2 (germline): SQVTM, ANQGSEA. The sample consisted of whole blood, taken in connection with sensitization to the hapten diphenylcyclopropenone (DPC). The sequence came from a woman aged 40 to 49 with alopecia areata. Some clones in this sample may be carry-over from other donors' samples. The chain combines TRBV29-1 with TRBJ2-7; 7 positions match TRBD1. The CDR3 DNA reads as TGCAGCGTCGTCCGGGACAGCTACGAGCAGTACTTC. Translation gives CSVVRDSYEQYF.